This T cell receptor (beta chain) was observed in a study of cytomegalovirus exposure and HLA in healthy donors. Study-wide findings and caveats: Rarity marked most TCR sequences, yet some public TCRs occurred in many donors.

Unmatched junction bases numbered 5, after V lost 6 bases and J lost 3 bases. Per germline, CDR1 SNHLY and CDR2 FYNNEI. The CDR3 extends over 14 amino acids. Worth noting for this clone: Its antigen is unknown.

The primer mix had 60 Vbeta and 13 Jbeta primers. Measured with immunoSEQ multiplex PCR; TCRdb has only the in-frame clones, and not every one. The data hold more than 95,000 clones, with 70% to 80% observed a single time. The receptor was isolated from a man between 25 and 39 years old in good health and CMV-seronegative. The sequenced sample consisted of PBMCs. The rearrangement links TRBV2 to TRBJ1-5; 7 nucleotides align to TRBD1. CDR3 sequence: CASRSTGDNQPQHF. The DNA for the CDR3 is TGTGCCAGCAGATCTACAGGGGACAATCAGCCCCAGCATTTT.